The rows below give T cell receptor beta chains drawn from one sample of a study of cytomegalovirus exposure and HLA in healthy donors. Measured with immunoSEQ multiplex PCR; TCRdb has only the in-frame clones, and not every one. The sample contains 120,000 or so clones, around 86% of which appear only once. Sequencing was carried out using PBMCs. These receptors were taken from a man between 18 and 35 years old in good health and CMV-seronegative. CDR3s include the opening cysteine and the closing phenylalanine or tryptophan. D genes are given only for firm matches. Size is stated for part of the rows, as once, few or many counts, or as a class when the clone is expanded.

V: TRBV2
D: TRBD1
size: few
J: TRBJ2-7
CDR3: CASSARQGYEQYF
DNA: TGTGCCAGCAGCGCAAGACAGGGCTACGAGCAGTACTTC

V: TRBV5-1
D: -
size: -
J: TRBJ2-5
CDR3: CASSLNVGAGETQYF
DNA: TGCGCCAGCAGCTTGAATGTGGGGGCAGGAGAGACCCAGTACTTC

V: TRBV5-5
D: TRBD1
size: -
J: TRBJ1-5
CDR3: CASSLWPGGMSQPQHF
DNA: TGTGCCAGCAGCTTGTGGCCAGGGGGCATGAGTCAGCCCCAGCATTTT

V: TRBV5-1
D: -
size: -
J: TRBJ2-1
CDR3: CASSLGPGYNEQFF
DNA: TGCGCCAGCAGCTTGGGCCCGGGGTACAATGAGCAGTTCTTC

V: TRBV5-1
D: -
size: -
J: TRBJ1-1
CDR3: CASTPSQGGILGTEAFF
DNA: TGCGCCAGCACCCCCTCGCAGGGAGGAATATTGGGTACTGAAGCTTTCTTT

V: TRBV20-1
D: -
size: -
J: TRBJ2-5
CDR3: CSARWRETQYF
DNA: TGCAGTGCTAGGTGGAGAGAGACCCAGTACTTC

V: TRBV25-1
D: -
size: once
J: TRBJ1-2
CDR3: CASSPIPVGDYGYTF
DNA: TGTGCCAGCAGCCCCATTCCCGTAGGGGACTATGGCTACACCTTC

V: TRBV19
D: TRBD2
size: -
J: TRBJ2-2
CDR3: CASSKQRGGTGELFF
DNA: TGTGCCAGTAGTAAGCAGCGGGGGGGCACCGGGGAGCTGTTTTTT

V: TRBV29-1
D: TRBD2
size: -
J: TRBJ2-1
CDR3: CSVRPGLAGWEEFF
DNA: TGCAGCGTCCGACCGGGACTAGCGGGGTGGGAAGAGTTCTTC

V: TRBV29-1
D: -
size: -
J: TRBJ2-3
CDR3: CSVAPRGRTDTQYF
DNA: TGCAGCGTTGCGCCCAGGGGACGGACAGATACGCAGTATTTT

V: TRBV21-1
D: -
size: -
J: TRBJ2-3
CDR3: CASSKVAGTSGTDTQYF
DNA: TGTGCCAGCAGCAAAGTTGCAGGGACTAGCGGCACAGATACGCAGTATTTT

V: TRBV30
D: TRBD1
size: -
J: TRBJ1-1
CDR3: CASGQGWRDTEAFF
DNA: TGTGCCTCCGGACAGGGGTGGAGAGACACTGAAGCTTTCTTT

V: TRBV16
D: -
size: -
J: TRBJ1-2
CDR3: CASSPGPNYGYTF
DNA: TGTGCCAGCAGCCCAGGGCCTAACTATGGCTACACCTTC

V: TRBV5-1
D: -
size: -
J: TRBJ2-1
CDR3: CASSLTEVNYSYNEQFF
DNA: TGCGCCAGCAGCTTGACTGAGGTCAACTACTCCTACAATGAGCAGTTCTTC

V: TRBV7-9
D: TRBD1
size: -
J: TRBJ2-3
CDR3: CASQGVTDTQYF
DNA: TGTGCCTCCCAGGGGGTAACAGATACGCAGTATTTT

V: TRBV7-8
D: TRBD1
size: -
J: TRBJ1-5
CDR3: CASTRGGTGLNQPQHF
DNA: TGTGCCAGCACCCGGGGTGGGACAGGGCTTAATCAGCCCCAGCATTTT

V: TRBV30
D: TRBD1
size: -
J: TRBJ1-2
CDR3: CAWRSTGEGYGYTF
DNA: TGTGCCTGGAGGTCGACAGGGGAGGGCTATGGCTACACCTTC

V: TRBV15
D: -
size: -
J: TRBJ1-1
CDR3: CATTTPLSGLNTEAFF
DNA: TGTGCCACCACCACCCCCCTGTCTGGGCTGAACACTGAAGCTTTCTTT

V: TRBV5-1
D: -
size: -
J: TRBJ2-2
CDR3: CASSLVAGNAGELFF
DNA: TGCGCCAGCAGCTTGGTCGCGGGGAACGCCGGGGAGCTGTTTTTT

V: TRBV7-2
D: -
size: -
J: TRBJ2-2
CDR3: CASSFPGLDTGELFF
DNA: TGTGCCAGCAGCTTCCCAGGCCTCGACACCGGGGAGCTGTTTTTT

V: TRBV4-1
D: -
size: -
J: TRBJ2-7
CDR3: CASSQAGDSYEQYF
DNA: TGCGCCAGCAGCCAAGCGGGGGACTCCTACGAGCAGTACTTC

V: TRBV5-1
D: TRBD1
size: -
J: TRBJ1-5
CDR3: CASSLGTGRNQPQHF
DNA: TGCGCCAGCAGCTTGGGGACAGGTCGAAATCAGCCCCAGCATTTT

V: TRBV28
D: -
size: -
J: TRBJ2-7
CDR3: CASEKGVSPYEQYF
DNA: TGTGCCAGCGAAAAGGGGGTATCTCCTTACGAGCAGTACTTC

V: TRBV6-1
D: -
size: -
J: TRBJ2-1
CDR3: CASTQSLADNEQFF
DNA: TGTGCCAGCACTCAGTCGCTAGCTGACAATGAGCAGTTCTTC

V: TRBV7-6
D: -
size: -
J: TRBJ1-1
CDR3: CASSPEDYTEAFF
DNA: TGTGCCAGCAGCCCGGAAGACTACACTGAAGCTTTCTTT